One sample yielded the 4 T cell receptor beta chains listed below, sequenced in a study of OX40 agonist ivuxolimab in advanced cancers. Generated by immunoSEQ multiplex PCR, the TCRdb table keeps only in-frame clones and is missing some. The sample yields around 39,000 clones, approximately 81% seen once. The sample here was CD4+ or CD8+ T cells sorted from blood, taken in a trial of the OX40 agonist ivuxolimab. These receptors were taken from an adult with an advanced solid tumor such as melanoma, head and neck, liver or kidney cancer.

V and J are TRBV7-9 and TRBJ1-4, with 8 nucleotides matching TRBD1. This CDR3 region has 17 residues. Germline loops: CDR1 SEHNR, CDR2 FQNEAQ (reference sequence). J lost 1 base, V lost 0 bases, and 4 bases had no gene match. The CDR3 DNA sequence: TGTGCCAGCAGCTTAGCCCAGGGGGCGGGAACTAATGAAAAACTGTTTTTT. Protein product: CASSLAQGAGTNEKLFF.

The chain combines TRBV19 with TRBJ2-7, with 7 bases matching TRBD1. Per the germline V gene, CDR1 is LNHDA and CDR2 is SQIVND (reference sequence). Unmatched junction bases numbered 14, after V lost 5 bases and J lost 4 bases. The CDR3 is 16 residues long. CDR3 sequence (DNA): TGTGCCAGTAGTCTCCGCGAGGGGCAGGGGGTGTACGAGCAGTACTTC. Translating it yields CASSLREGQGVYEQYF.

Relative to its sample, this clone is large. This sequence joins TRBV7-8 and TRBJ2-3; TRBD2 matches 11 bases. This CDR3 comprises 17 residues. Germline-derived CDR1 and CDR2 are SGHVS and FQNEAQ. Trimming at V came to 5 bases and at J to 5 bases, leaving 12 bases not matched to a gene. In DNA form, the CDR3 reads TGTGCCAGCAGCAACCCATATAGCGGGGGGGCTGGAGATACGCAGTATTTT. It yields the protein CASSNPYSGGAGDTQYF.

The rearrangement uses TRBV28 and TRBJ2-5; the match to TRBD1 covers 7 bases. The J call may be mistaken, given a closer DNA end match to TRBJ2-7. CDR3 size: 16 residues. Germline V gives CDR1 MDHEN, CDR2 SYDVKM. The CDR3 DNA follows: TGTGCCAGCAGCGAAACAGGGGCCCCAACTTTCTACGAGCAGTACTTC. Translating it yields CASSETGAPTFYEQYF.